This TCR beta chain was identified during a study of Graves' ophthalmopathy and Graves' hyperthyroidism. Germline CDR1 MGHDK, CDR2 SYGVNS. This CDR3 has 16 residues. V gave up 5 bases and J gave up 6 bases; unmatched junction bases: 10. Amplified TCR beta CDR3 regions were obtained using RNA transcripts as template. First-round RT-PCR used HTBI primers; second-round multiplex PCR followed. One entry per CDR3 protein, called by TCRdb with MiXCR from the multiplex PCR reads. The sample has 200,000 to 250,000 distinct CDR3 sequences, about 22% seen once; the top ten hold about 46%. The origin of this receptor is a woman in her forties or fifties with Graves' ophthalmopathy. The specimen was peripheral blood. This chain links TRBV25-1 with TRBJ1-6, with 7 bases aligning to TRBD1. CDR3 protein: CASSPPTGTINSPLHF. The CDR3 DNA is TGTGCCAGCAGTCCTCCGACAGGGACGATTAATTCACCCCTCCACTTT.